This T cell receptor (beta chain) was profiled in a study of blood T cell repertoires in COVID-19. Overall study: The study drew acute and convalescent COVID-19 samples from the United States, Italy and Spain. Sample material is recorded as cDNA or gDNA derived from T cells, B-cell-depleted T cells, or PBMCs.

The V and J ends lost 5 bases and 5 bases, in that order; junction bases with no gene match: 9. The CDR3 loop spans 15 amino acids. The germline gives CDR1 MNHNY, CDR2 SVGAGI (reference sequence). Per the study methods: Amplified reference gene primers provided the basis for estimating nucleated cell counts. The protocol was immunoSEQ multiplex PCR, while the TCRdb copy is restricted to in-frame clones and leaves out a portion. Clone size and the V and J calls come from that table; the DNA yielded D and trimming. The sample lists about 180,000 clones; 80% were seen once. This clonotype was obtained from a man between 65 and 85 years old with active or convalescent COVID-19. The chain couples TRBV6-6 to TRBJ2-5; 9 nucleotides match TRBD1. Sequencing was done on a sample of peripheral blood. The CDR3 sequence: CASSPHGQGPETQYF. The CDR3 nucleotides are TGTGCCAGCAGTCCCCACGGACAGGGGCCTGAGACCCAGTACTTC.